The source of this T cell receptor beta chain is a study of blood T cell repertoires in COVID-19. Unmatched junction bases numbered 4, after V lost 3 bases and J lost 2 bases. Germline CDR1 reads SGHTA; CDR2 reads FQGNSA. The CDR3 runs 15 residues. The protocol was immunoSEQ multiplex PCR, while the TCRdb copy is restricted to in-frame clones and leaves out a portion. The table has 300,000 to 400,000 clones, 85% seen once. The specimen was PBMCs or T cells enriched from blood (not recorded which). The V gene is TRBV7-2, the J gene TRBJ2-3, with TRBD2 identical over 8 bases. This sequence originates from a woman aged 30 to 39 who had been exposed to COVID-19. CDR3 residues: CASSFLAGNTDTQYF. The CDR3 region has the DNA TGTGCCAGCAGCTTTTTAGCGGGGAACACAGATACGCAGTATTTT.